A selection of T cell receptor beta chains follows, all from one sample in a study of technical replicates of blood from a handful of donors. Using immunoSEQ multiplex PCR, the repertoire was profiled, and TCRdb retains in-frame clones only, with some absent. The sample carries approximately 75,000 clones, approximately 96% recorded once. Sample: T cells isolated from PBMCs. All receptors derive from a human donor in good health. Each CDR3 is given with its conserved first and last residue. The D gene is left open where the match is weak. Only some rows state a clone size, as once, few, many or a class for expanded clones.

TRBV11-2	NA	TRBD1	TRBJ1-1	CASSSYRGRFLEAFF	TGTGCCAGCAGCTCATACAGGGGGCGTTTTCTGGAAGCTTTCTTT
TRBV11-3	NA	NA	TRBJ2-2	CASSLTNLGELFF	TGTGCCAGCAGCTTAACTAATTTGGGGGAGCTGTTTTTT
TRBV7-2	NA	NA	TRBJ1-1	CASSLVGGITEAFF	TGTGCCAGCAGCTTAGTGGGAGGGATCACTGAAGCTTTCTTT
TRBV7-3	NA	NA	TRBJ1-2	CASSFPGGNGYTF	TGTGCCAGCAGCTTCCCCGGGGGGAATGGCTACACCTTC
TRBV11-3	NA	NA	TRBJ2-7	CASSLDPREQYF	TGTGCCAGCAGCTTAGACCCGCGCGAGCAGTACTTC
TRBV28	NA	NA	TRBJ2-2	CASSATGTPNTGELFF	TGTGCCAGCAGTGCAACCGGGACTCCGAACACCGGGGAGCTGTTTTTT
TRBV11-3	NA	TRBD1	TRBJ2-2	CASSLEYRGHGELFF	TGTGCCAGCAGCTTAGAGTACAGGGGGCACGGGGAGCTGTTTTTT
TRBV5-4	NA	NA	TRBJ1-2	CASSLWTASYGYTF	TGTGCCAGCAGCCTTTGGACAGCTTCTTATGGCTACACCTTC
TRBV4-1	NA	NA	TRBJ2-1	CASSQWDSIYNEQFF	TGCGCCAGCAGCCAATGGGACTCTATTTACAATGAGCAGTTCTTC
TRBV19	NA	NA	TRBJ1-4	CASSISQKLFF	TGTGCCAGTAGTATTAGTCAAAAACTGTTTTTT
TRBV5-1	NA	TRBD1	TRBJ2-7	CASRTGTGGEQYF	TGCGCCAGCAGAACCGGGACAGGGGGCGAGCAGTACTTC
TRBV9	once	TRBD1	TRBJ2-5	CASSVGRDRGETQYF	TGTGCCAGCAGCGTAGGAAGAGACAGGGGGGAGACCCAGTACTTC
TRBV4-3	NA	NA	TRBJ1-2	CASSTGSEGLHDYTF	TGCGCCAGCAGCACAGGGTCAGAGGGATTACATGACTACACCTTC
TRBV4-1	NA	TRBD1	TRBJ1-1	CASSHDRVRDTEAFF	TGCGCCAGCAGCCACGACAGGGTTAGGGACACTGAAGCTTTCTTT
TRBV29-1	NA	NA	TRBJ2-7	CSVWQGGEQYF	TGCAGCGTTTGGCAAGGGGGAGAGCAGTACTTC
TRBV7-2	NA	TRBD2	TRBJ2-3	CASSPVLAGVGDTQYF	TGTGCCAGCAGCCCAGTGCTAGCGGGAGTAGGAGATACGCAGTATTTT
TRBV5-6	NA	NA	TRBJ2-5	CASSLLLARLQETQYF	TGTGCCAGCAGCTTGTTATTGGCGCGACTCCAAGAGACCCAGTACTTC